Sequencing of this T cell receptor (beta chain) was carried out in a study of blood T cell repertoires in COVID-19. Study at large: PBMCs, B-cell-depleted T cells, or T cells provided the cDNA or gDNA that made up the material.

Germline lookup yields CDR1 MNHNS and CDR2 SASEGT. CDR3 length: 16 amino acids. The V and J ends lost 4 bases and 5 bases respectively, with 18 bases between them. This clone was seen more than once but under ten times. The table came from immunoSEQ multiplex PCR; TCRdb's copy has only in-frame clones and leaves some out. Of a few hundred thousand clones listed, roughly 90% were seen once; the top ten hold 2.5% to 3.5%. This study enrolled people aged roughly 18 to 90 from around 26 US geographic areas. Donors were grouped by their self-reported clinical history. The rearrangement joins TRBV6-1 to TRBJ2-1, with no clear D. This receptor was identified in a woman in her thirties who had recovered from COVID-19. Sequenced sample: PBMCs or T cells enriched from blood (not recorded which). The DNA of the CDR3 is TGTGCCAGCAGTGCCCTATCGTCGGGTGGTCACAATGAGCAGTTCTTC. Its translation is CASSALSSGGHNEQFF.